This T cell receptor beta chain was recorded in a study of cytomegalovirus exposure and HLA in healthy donors. This clone was found a few times. Researchers ran the PCR with 60 Vbeta and 13 Jbeta primers. TCRdb keeps only in-frame clones here, not all; method: immunoSEQ multiplex PCR. Of about 140,000 clones in the sample, 55% to 80% were seen once. The ends were cut back, 6 bases at V and 3 bases at J, with 15 bases in the middle. Germline CDR1 is LNHDA and CDR2 is SQIVND (reference sequence). This CDR3 has 15 amino acids. The rearrangement uses TRBV19 and TRBJ1-5; tentatively, D is TRBD1 (5 bases). The sequenced material came from PBMCs. This receptor was taken from a woman aged 40 to 55 in good health and CMV-seronegative. The CDR3 is CASRSPGAFNQPQHF. As DNA, the CDR3 is TGTGCCAGTAGATCGCCTGGGGCATTCAATCAGCCCCAGCATTTT. Combining the CDR3 with reference TRBV19 and TRBJ1-5 gives the whole variable domain DGGITQSPKYLFRKEGQNVTLSCEQNLNHDAMYWYRQDPGQGLRLIYYSQIVNDFQKGDIAEGYSVSREKKESFPLTVTSAQKNPTAFYLCASRSPGAFNQPQHFGDGTRLSIL.